This TCR beta chain was identified in a study of Ad26.COV2.S vaccination and SARS-CoV-2 variants. About the research overall: The COV1001 Ad26.COV2.S trial arm included the donor. Intramuscularly, Ad26.COV2.S was given either once or twice, 56 days apart. Findings of the study overall: Higher spike-specific TCR breadth was found in vaccine recipients than in placebo recipients. Breadth and depth estimates from TCRs may understate total T cell responses.

Using immunoSEQ multiplex PCR, the repertoire was profiled, and TCRdb retains in-frame clones only, with some absent. The sample carries hundreds of thousands of clones, approximately 92% recorded once. With respect to this clone: Its antigen is unidentified.

V lost 3 bases and J 1 base, leaving 8 bases between the germline ends. The germline CDR1 and CDR2 sequences are ENHRY and SYGVKD. This CDR3 spans 14 amino acids. Regarding treatment: some 19 received Ad26.COV2.S at low or high dose, single or two shots; about 5 received placebo; per-sample allocation not given. Day 63 after the first injection of vaccine or placebo was the sampling time. This TCR was recovered from a person aged 18-60 years who received the Ad26.COV2.S COVID-19 vaccine or a placebo. This specimen consisted of peripheral blood, obtained in a trial of Ad26.COV2.S vaccine versus placebo. V is TRBV10-3 and J is TRBJ2-3; the D is unclear. CDR3: CAISDSDRTDTQYF. The DNA for the CDR3 is TGTGCCATCAGTGATAGTGATCGCACAGATACGCAGTATTTT.